The clone carrying this T cell receptor (beta chain) was counted between two and nine times. What it binds is not known. Excluded: other autoimmune disease, uncontrolled infection, pregnancy or lactation. The data derive from a study of Graves' ophthalmopathy and Graves' hyperthyroidism. Background on the study: Stable hyperthyroidism was defined by absence of ophthalmopathy within 18 months of follow-up. Study-wide points: Most expanded thyroid clonotypes above 0.001 frequency also appeared in blood.

Germline V gene data show CDR1 as SGHTA and CDR2 as FQGNSA. The CDR3 runs to 15 residues. Between the trimmed V and J ends, which lost 2 bases and 3 bases, there was a span of 14 bases. The sequenced template was RNA, covering the TCR beta CDR3 region. First-round RT-PCR with HTBI primers preceded a second-round multiplex PCR. TCRdb re-analysed the multiplex PCR reads in MiXCR, keeping a single row per CDR3 protein. The table includes around 1.1 million distinct CDR3 sequences, approximately 35% detected once. This clonotype was sampled from an adult man with Graves' hyperthyroidism. Sequenced sample: peripheral blood or thyroid tissue (not recorded which). The chain joins TRBV7-2 to TRBJ2-7; D possibly corresponds to TRBD1 (5 bases). The CDR3 loop reads CASSLWSGQIYEQYF. CDR3 nucleotide sequence: TGTGCCAGCAGCTTATGGTCAGGACAAATCTACGAGCAGTACTTC.